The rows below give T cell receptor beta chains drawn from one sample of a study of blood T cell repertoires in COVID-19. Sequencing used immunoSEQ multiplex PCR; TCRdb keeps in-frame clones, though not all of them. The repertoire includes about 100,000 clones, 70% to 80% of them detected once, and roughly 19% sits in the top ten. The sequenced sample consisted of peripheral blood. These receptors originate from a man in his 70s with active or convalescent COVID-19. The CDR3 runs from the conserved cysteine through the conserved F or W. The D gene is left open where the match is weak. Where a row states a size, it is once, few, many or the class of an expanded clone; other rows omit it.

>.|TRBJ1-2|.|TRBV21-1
TGTGCCAGCAGCAAAGCGGGGGACAGGGGGCCTGATGGCTACACCTTC
CASSKAGDRGPDGYTF
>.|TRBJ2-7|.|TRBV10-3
TGTGCCATCAGTGAACAGGGGGGGGACTACGAGCAGTACTTC
CAISEQGGDYEQYF
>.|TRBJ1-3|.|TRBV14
TGTGCCAGCAACCAACTCTACTCTGGAAACACCATATATTTT
CASNQLYSGNTIYF
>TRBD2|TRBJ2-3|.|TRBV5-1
TGCGCCAGCAGCTTGGCGGGGGGGATCAGCACAGATACGCAGTATTTT
CASSLAGGISTDTQYF
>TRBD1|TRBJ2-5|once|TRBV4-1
TGCGCCAGCAGCCAAGGAGACAGGGGCCTTGAGACCCAGTACTTC
CASSQGDRGLETQYF
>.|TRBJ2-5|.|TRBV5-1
TGCGCCAGCAGCTTGGTGCGAGAGACCCAGTACTTC
CASSLVRETQYF
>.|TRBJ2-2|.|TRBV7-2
TGTGCCAGCAACTCGGGAGGGACAGGGAAAACCGGGGAGCTGTTTTTT
CASNSGGTGKTGELFF
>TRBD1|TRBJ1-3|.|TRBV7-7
TGTGCCGTCAGGGGGGCGGAAGGAAACACCATATATTTT
CAVRGAEGNTIYF
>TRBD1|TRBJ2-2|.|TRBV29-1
TGCAGCGGGAGACAGGGGGGGACCGGGGAGCTGTTTTTT
CSGRQGGTGELFF
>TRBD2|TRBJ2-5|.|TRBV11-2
TGTGCCAGCAGCCCAGCGGGGGGATCCCAGTACTTC
CASSPAGGSQYF
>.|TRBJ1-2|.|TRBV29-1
TGCAGCGTTGAAGATTGGGAGGTCTTGAACTATGGCTACACCTTC
CSVEDWEVLNYGYTF
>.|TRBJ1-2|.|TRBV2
TGTGCCAGCAGTTCAGACAGTTATGGCTACACCTTC
CASSSDSYGYTF
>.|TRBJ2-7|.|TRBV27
TGTGCCAGCAGTTTATGGGGGCCCTACGAGCAGTACTTC
CASSLWGPYEQYF
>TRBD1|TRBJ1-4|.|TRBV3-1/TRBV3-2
TGTGCCAGCAGCCACGGGGACAGGGTTAATGAAAAACTGTTTTTT
CASSHGDRVNEKLFF